A single sample gave rise to the 28 T cell receptor beta chains below, sequenced in a study of T cell responses to AZD1222 COVID-19 vaccine (dated by TCRdb to about 2021). To prepare the library, the immunoSEQ multiplex PCR assay was applied. In its TCRdb copy, this immuneACCESS table keeps in-frame sequences only and misses some clones. Where compared with another copy, unresolved V genes explain less than half of these, and the others have no known cause. This sample has 150,000 to 200,000 clones in its table, and approximately 95% of those were observed once. Jointly, the top ten make up under 1.1% of the sample. What the time point label conveys for this sample: about 28 days (+/-7) after the second vaccine dose. Explained via the paper, the treatment or condition label denotes: meningococcal conjugate vaccine given as trial control. Sequencing was performed on peripheral blood, taken 28 days after the second dose of the MenACWY control vaccine. The source is an adult who received the MenACWY meningococcal vaccine as a control.

In this sample, this clone turned up once. The V call is TRBV19, the J call TRBJ2-1; perhaps D is TRBD1 or TRBD2 (5 bases each). Per germline, CDR1 LNHDA and CDR2 SQIVND (reference sequence). Trimming took 3 bases from V and 4 from J, leaving 10 bases between them. CDR3 length: 14 amino acids. The CDR3 DNA follows: TGTGCCAGTAGTATTGGGACCCCGTACAATGAGCAGTTCTTC. Translated, it gives CASSIGTPYNEQFF.

The chain links TRBV9 to TRBJ1-5; 7 bases line up with TRBD1. J lost 6 bases, V lost 7 bases, and 10 bases had no gene match. The CDR3 has 14 amino acids. Germline V gives CDR1 SGDLS, CDR2 YYNGEE. The CDR3 bases are TGTGCCAGCGGGGAGGGACAGCCTGGTCAGCCCCAGCATTTT. It yields the protein CASGEGQPGQPQHF.

The V call is TRBV5-4, the J call TRBJ1-4; TRBD1 is a possible D gene (5 bases). This CDR3 has 14 residues. With 4 bases removed from V and 7 bases from J, the gap between germline ends came to 14 bases. CDR1 is SGHNT and CDR2 is YYREEE in the germline V gene (reference sequence). The CDR3 bases are TGTGCCAGCAGCCCCGGGACGAGGATTGAAAAACTGTTTTTT. Amino acid sequence: CASSPGTRIEKLFF.

This clone was recorded once. The chain carries TRBV5-1 and TRBJ2-7; D gene unclear. The CDR3 runs 13 residues. V lost 1 base and J 3 bases, leaving 8 bases between the germline ends. CDR1 is SGHRS and CDR2 is YFSETQ in the germline V gene. The CDR3 protein is CASSLRANYEQYF. Here the CDR3 DNA reads TGCGCCAGCAGCTTGCGGGCAAACTACGAGCAGTACTTC.

V gene TRBV5-1 combines with J gene TRBJ1-3; 8 nucleotides align to TRBD1. Germline values: CDR1 SGHRS, CDR2 YFSETQ. With 4 bases clipped from V and 0 bases from J, the junction kept 6 bases outside the gene matches. This CDR3 is 16 amino acids long. This chain's CDR3 is CASSQWDRSSGNTIYF. CDR3 sequence (DNA): TGCGCCAGCAGCCAATGGGACAGGAGCTCTGGAAACACCATATATTTT.

On this clone: Other DNA sequences in this sample translate to the same CDR3. CDR3 sequence: CASSLRGEKLFF. The CDR3 coding sequence is TGTGCCAGCAGCTTGAGGGGGGAAAAACTGTTTTTT. The chain has TRBV5-4 and TRBJ1-4, with D tentatively TRBD1 (6 bases). Between the trimmed V and J ends, which lost 1 base and 8 bases, there was a span of 6 bases. The germline gives CDR1 SGHNT, CDR2 YYREEE (reference sequence). The CDR3 contains 12 residues.

The V call is TRBV7-2, the J call TRBJ1-2; D is unclear. Germline values: CDR1 SGHTA, CDR2 FQGNSA. The CDR3 has 12 amino acids. V lost 5 bases and J lost 4, with 8 bases in between. CDR3 DNA: TGTGCCAGCAGCCGGGCCGCCTATGGCTACACCTTC. Its translation: CASSRAAYGYTF.

The rearrangement joins TRBV3-1 (or the pseudogene TRBV3-2) to TRBJ2-7; 10 nucleotides match TRBD1. The CDR3 has 15 residues. Germline V gene lookup returns CDR1 LGHDT and CDR2 YNNKEL (reference sequence). Losses at the gene ends were 3 bases for V and 5 bases for J; bases not matched to a gene: 7. The CDR3 is CASSHQDRGKNEQYF. Written as DNA, the CDR3 is TGTGCCAGCAGCCACCAGGACAGGGGGAAAAACGAGCAGTACTTC.

Here the CDR3 DNA reads TGTGCCGGGACAGGTCCCCAAAATTCACCCCTCCACTTT. Its protein is CAGTGPQNSPLHF. The rearrangement joins TRBV24-1 to TRBJ1-6; 8 bases map to TRBD1. The germline CDR1 and CDR2 sequences are KGHDR and SFDVKD. J gave up 7 bases and V 12 bases, and 7 bases lay outside the gene matches. This CDR3 contains 13 residues.

The chain carries TRBV30 and TRBJ1-4; D is possibly TRBD1 (5 bases). The V gene lost 4 bases and the J gene lost 1 base, with 13 bases spanning the gap. The V gene's germline CDR1 is GTSNPN and CDR2 SVGIG (reference sequence). The CDR3 is made up of 15 amino acids. The CDR3 is CAWTAQGLTNEKLFF. For the CDR3, the DNA is TGTGCCTGGACCGCCCAGGGCTTAACTAATGAAAAACTGTTTTTT.

The chain uses TRBV28 and TRBJ1-6; D is uncertain. Germline CDR1 is MDHEN and CDR2 is SYDVKM. V was pared by 1 base and J by 13 bases, with 8 bases between. The CDR3 spans 12 residues. CDR3 bases: TGTGCCAGCAGTTTATCCGTACCTCCCCTCCACTTT. It encodes CASSLSVPPLHF. The complete variable domain, with remaining parts taken from reference TRBV28 and TRBJ1-6, reads DVKVTQSSRYLVKRTGEKVFLECVQDMDHENMFWYRQDPGLGLRLIYFSYDVKMKEKGDIPEGYSVSREKKERFSLILESASTNQTSMYLCASSLSVPPLHFGNGTRLTVT.

V gene TRBV19 combines with J gene TRBJ1-5; D gene unclear. Germline V gene data show CDR1 as LNHDA and CDR2 as SQIVND (reference sequence). The CDR3 contains 16 residues. The V and J ends lost 3 bases and 0 bases respectively, with 12 bases between them. CDR3 in amino acids: CASSIARRYSNQPQHF. The CDR3, as DNA: TGTGCCAGTAGTATCGCTCGGCGGTATAGCAATCAGCCCCAGCATTTT.

The chain links TRBV11-2 to TRBJ1-2; D is unclear. V dropped 5 bases and J dropped 7 bases, with 17 bases sitting between them. The CDR3 extends over 14 amino acids. CDR1 and CDR2 (germline): SGHAT, FQNNGV. The CDR3 region is CASSLRAATGGYTF. In DNA form, the CDR3 reads TGTGCCAGCAGCCTACGGGCAGCGACTGGTGGCTACACCTTC.

This clone was seen a handful of times. V is TRBV7-6 and J is TRBJ1-6; the D gene is possibly TRBD1 (6 bases). The CDR3 length is 17 residues. V shed 5 bases and J shed 5 bases, with 19 bases lying between them. CDR1 is SGHVS and CDR2 is FNYEAQ in the germline V gene. For the CDR3, the DNA is TGTGCCAGCAGCCCAGGGGTATGGGCGGATGATAATTCACCCCTCCACTTT. This gives the protein CASSPGVWADDNSPLHF.

This chain joins TRBV5-1 and TRBJ2-1; 10 bases fit TRBD2. The J segment lost 8 bases and the V segment lost 0 bases, leaving 8 bases of the junction unmatched. Germline assignment: CDR1 SGHRS and CDR2 YFSETQ. This CDR3 contains 16 residues. CDR3 DNA: TGCGCCAGCAGCTTGGGCCGGACTAGCGGTGGGGATGAGCAGTTCTTC. It specifies CASSLGRTSGGDEQFF.

CDR3 bases: TGTGCCAGCAGCGGGCGCGGGGGGCGGGATGGCTACACCTTC. This encodes CASSGRGGRDGYTF. The genes are TRBV7-9 and TRBJ1-2; weak D call: TRBD1 (6 bases). CDR1 is SEHNR and CDR2 is FQNEAQ in the germline V gene (reference sequence). V lost 5 bases and J 6 bases, leaving 16 bases between the germline ends. This CDR3 is 14 amino acids long. Full variable domain (rest looked up from reference TRBV7-9 and TRBJ1-2): DTGVSQNPRHKITKRGQNVTFRCDPISEHNRLYWYRQTLGQGPEFLTYFQNEAQLEKSRLLSDRFSAERPKGSFSTLEIQRTEQGDSAMYLCASSGRGGRDGYTFGSGTRLTVV.

This chain connects TRBV9 to TRBJ1-1; no clear D gene. V was pared by 0 bases and J by 1 base, with 7 bases between. The CDR3 contains 14 residues. The germline V gene encodes CDR1 SGDLS and CDR2 YYNGEE. This CDR3 is CASSVAAANTEAFF. The CDR3 nucleotides are TGTGCCAGCAGCGTAGCGGCAGCGAACACTGAAGCTTTCTTT. Full variable domain (remainder filled in from reference TRBV9 and TRBJ1-1): DSGVTQTPKHLITATGQRVTLRCSPRSGDLSVYWYQQSLDQGLQFLIQYYNGEERAKGNILERFSAQQFPDLHSELNLSSLELGDSALYFCASSVAAANTEAFFGQGTRLTVV.

On this clone: This specimen includes other DNA sequences encoding the same CDR3. The chain links TRBV12-3 or TRBV12-4 to TRBJ1-2; D ambiguous. Trimming took off 0 bases at V and 2 bases at J, with 1 base between the two ends. The CDR3 has 12 amino acids. CDR3 sequence (DNA): TGTGCCAGCAGTTTAGCCAACTATGGCTACACCTTC. Its translation: CASSLANYGYTF.

The chain combines TRBV2 with TRBJ1-6; D uncertain. Germline V gives CDR1 SNHLY, CDR2 FYNNEI. CDR3 size: 13 residues. V was clipped by 4 bases and J by 15 bases, with 16 bases between them. CDR3 sequence: CASSGLRPSNLHF. Written as DNA, the CDR3 is TGTGCCAGCAGTGGCCTACGACCATCGAACCTCCACTTT.

The count of this clone is one. The sample carries other DNA sequences with the same CDR3. J is TRBJ1-4 and V is TRBV12-3 or TRBV12-4; D possibly corresponds to TRBD1 (6 bases). Trimming took 6 bases from V and 8 from J, leaving 13 bases between them. This CDR3 is 13 amino acids long. The chain's CDR3 is CASSLGAREKLFF. CDR3 in DNA: TGTGCCAGCAGCCTGGGGGCGAGGGAAAAACTGTTTTTT.

The chain carries TRBV10-3 and TRBJ1-2; unclear D gene. The germline V and J ends were trimmed by 5 bases and 7 bases, with 14 bases remaining between them. The CDR3 sequence is 13 residues long. Germline loops: CDR1 ENHRY, CDR2 SYGVKD. The CDR3 DNA reads as TGTGCCATCAGTCAGGACGGTTCTGCTGGCTACACCTTC. It specifies CAISQDGSAGYTF.

The rearrangement uses TRBV5-1 and TRBJ2-3; 11 nucleotides agree with TRBD1. The CDR3 contains 16 residues. The trim removed 2 bases at V and 3 bases at J, leaving 5 bases unmatched. The germline V gene has CDR1 SGHRS and CDR2 YFSETQ. The CDR3 DNA reads TGCGCCAGCAGCTTATCCGGGACAGGGGGTACAGATACGCAGTATTTT. Its translation is CASSLSGTGGTDTQYF.

V gene TRBV10-1 combines with J gene TRBJ1-5; possible D gene TRBD1, 5 bases. Per the germline V gene, CDR1 is WNHNN and CDR2 is SYGVQD (reference sequence). CDR3 length equals 14 residues. V dropped 4 bases and J dropped 0 bases, with 7 bases sitting between them. The CDR3 loop reads CASSVGHSNQPQHF. In DNA form, the CDR3 reads TGCGCCAGCAGTGTCGGACATAGCAATCAGCCCCAGCATTTT.

V gene TRBV5-4 combines with J gene TRBJ1-3; D ambiguous. Germline CDR1 SGHNT, CDR2 YYREEE (reference sequence). Trimming cost V 0 bases and J 6 bases, with 10 bases left between them. The CDR3 has 14 amino acids. The CDR3: CASSLVGYQNTIYF. Written as DNA, the CDR3 is TGTGCCAGCAGCTTGGTCGGTTATCAAAACACCATATATTTT. Combining the CDR3 with reference TRBV5-4 and TRBJ1-3 gives the whole variable domain ETGVTQSPTHLIKTRGQQVTLRCSSQSGHNTVSWYQQALGQGPQFIFQYYREEENGRGNFPPRFSGLQFPNYSSELNVNALELDDSALYLCASSLVGYQNTIYFGEGSWLTVV.

The chain is built from TRBV18 and TRBJ1-1; D remains ambiguous. Germline V gene lookup returns CDR1 KGHSH and CDR2 LQKENI. This CDR3 is built from 14 residues. With 6 bases removed from V and 6 bases from J, the gap between germline ends came to 17 bases. In DNA form, the CDR3 reads TGTGCCAGCTCCACTGGCCTCGAGGCGGCTGAAGCTTTCTTT. This sequence encodes CASSTGLEAAEAFF.

This chain links TRBV5-5 with TRBJ2-1; TRBD1 is a possible D gene (5 bases). The CDR3 has 13 amino acids. The germline V and J ends were trimmed by 1 base and 4 bases, with 6 bases remaining between them. In germline, CDR1 is SGHKS, CDR2 YYEKEE (reference sequence). CDR3 nucleotides: TGTGCCAGCAGCTTGCAGGGATACAATGAGCAGTTCTTC. Protein product: CASSLQGYNEQFF.

The chain combines TRBV12-3 or TRBV12-4 with TRBJ2-2; no clear D. V gave up 6 bases and J gave up 4 bases, with 9 bases separating them. CDR3 size: 13 residues. The CDR3 is CASSPGTTGELFF. Written as DNA, the CDR3 is TGTGCCAGCAGCCCGGGCACCACCGGGGAGCTGTTTTTT.

The rearrangement joins TRBV19 to TRBJ1-5, with D unresolved. Germline lookup yields CDR1 LNHDA and CDR2 SQIVND (reference sequence). The CDR3 contains 15 residues. The V gene lost 3 bases and the J gene lost 0 bases, with 9 bases spanning the gap. The CDR3 bases are TGTGCCAGTAGTATCGGTCAAGATAGCAATCAGCCCCAGCATTTT. Residues: CASSIGQDSNQPQHF.